Listed here is a single TCR beta chain. Its specificity is not known. V was shortened by 5 bases and J by 0 bases, with 14 bases between the two germline ends. Germline-derived CDR1 and CDR2 are SEHNR and FQNEAQ (reference sequence). CDR3 length: 16 amino acids. These data originate in a study of CD8 T cells in ankylosing spondylitis. Whole-study findings and limits: Significant enrichment of disease-linked clones was reported in matched ankylosing spondylitis synovial fluid. As for the disease-linked clones, they showed a CD8+ phenotype and occurred at relatively low frequencies in peripheral blood. Certain motif variants had earlier been reported in reactive arthritis synovial fluid and blood. Apparently characteristic of ankylosing spondylitis blood was a TCR beta motif (about eight highly homologous variants).

Quantitative molecular-barcoded 5'-RACE generated the TCR beta libraries. TCRdb re-analysed the 5' RACE reads in MiXCR, keeping a single row per CDR3 protein. The table records 800,000 to 900,000 distinct CDR3 sequences, about an eighth of them present only once. Sequences were obtained from blood, either unsorted or a sorted T cell fraction (not recorded which). The source is a male donor with ankylosing spondylitis. V usage is TRBV7-9 and J usage is TRBJ2-1, with D tentatively TRBD2 (6 bases). The CDR3 region has the DNA TGTGCCAGCAGCATCTGGGGGGAGCGCTCCTACAATGAGCAGTTCTTC. Translated: CASSIWGERSYNEQFF.